The sequence of this TCR beta chain was determined in a study of T cell clonotyping in hematopoietic cell transplantation. The CDR3 loop spans 13 amino acids. V was pared by 3 bases and J by 0 bases, with 3 bases between. The germline V gene encodes CDR1 MGHRA and CDR2 YSYEKL. The data were produced by immunoSEQ multiplex PCR, yet TCRdb's version contains in-frame clones alone and is incomplete. The table has more than 25,000 clones, roughly nine tenths seen once. This TCR came from a female patient in her 50s who had an allogeneic stem cell transplant from a related donor, so the T cells may come from the graft donor. Some clones in this sample may be carry-over from other donors' samples. This specimen consisted of PBMCs, obtained 100 days after allogeneic stem cell transplant. The chain recombines TRBV4-1 with TRBJ2-4; D not certain. The DNA for the CDR3 is TGCGCCAGCAGCCACCTAGCCAAAAACATTCAGTACTTC. The encoded protein is CASSHLAKNIQYF.